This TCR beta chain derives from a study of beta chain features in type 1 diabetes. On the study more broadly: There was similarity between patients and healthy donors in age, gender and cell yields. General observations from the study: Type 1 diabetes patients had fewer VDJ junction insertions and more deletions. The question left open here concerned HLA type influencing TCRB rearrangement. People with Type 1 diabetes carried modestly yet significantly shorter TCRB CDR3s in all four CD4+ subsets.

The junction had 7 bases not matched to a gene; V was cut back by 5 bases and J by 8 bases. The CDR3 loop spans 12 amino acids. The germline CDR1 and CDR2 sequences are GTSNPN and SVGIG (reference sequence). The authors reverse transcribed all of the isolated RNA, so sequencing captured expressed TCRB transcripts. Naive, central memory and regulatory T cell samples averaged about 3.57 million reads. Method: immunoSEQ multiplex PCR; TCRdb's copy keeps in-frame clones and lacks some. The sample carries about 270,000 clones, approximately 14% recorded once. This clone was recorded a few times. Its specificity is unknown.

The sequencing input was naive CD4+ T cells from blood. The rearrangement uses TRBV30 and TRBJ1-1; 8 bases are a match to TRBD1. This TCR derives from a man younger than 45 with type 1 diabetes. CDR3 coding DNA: TGTGCCTGGGCGCTCAGGGGGCTGGAAGCTTTCTTT. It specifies CAWALRGLEAFF.